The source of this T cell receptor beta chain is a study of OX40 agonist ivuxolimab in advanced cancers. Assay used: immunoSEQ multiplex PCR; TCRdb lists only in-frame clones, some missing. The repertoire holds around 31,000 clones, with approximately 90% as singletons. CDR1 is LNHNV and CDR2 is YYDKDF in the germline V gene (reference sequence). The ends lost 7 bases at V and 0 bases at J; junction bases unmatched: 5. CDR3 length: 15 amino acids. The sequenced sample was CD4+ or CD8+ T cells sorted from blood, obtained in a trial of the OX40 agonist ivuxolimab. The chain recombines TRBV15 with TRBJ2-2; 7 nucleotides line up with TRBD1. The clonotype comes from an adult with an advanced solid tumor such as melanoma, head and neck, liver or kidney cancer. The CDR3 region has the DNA TGTGCCACCATCGACAGGGCTGCGAACACCGGGGAGCTGTTTTTT. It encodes CATIDRAANTGELFF.